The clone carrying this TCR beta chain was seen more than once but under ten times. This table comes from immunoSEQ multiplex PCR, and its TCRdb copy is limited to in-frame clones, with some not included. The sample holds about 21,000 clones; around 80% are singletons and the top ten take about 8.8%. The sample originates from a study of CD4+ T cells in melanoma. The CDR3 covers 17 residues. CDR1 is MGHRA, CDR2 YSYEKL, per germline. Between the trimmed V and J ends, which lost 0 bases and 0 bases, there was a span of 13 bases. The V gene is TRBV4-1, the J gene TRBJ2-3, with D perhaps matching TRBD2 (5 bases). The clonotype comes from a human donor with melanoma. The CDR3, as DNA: TGCGCCAGCAGCCAAGACCCTCTGCCGGGGAGCACAGATACGCAGTATTTT. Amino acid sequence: CASSQDPLPGSTDTQYF.